A selection of T cell receptor beta chains follows, all from one sample in a study of vaccination and CD4 T cells after COVID-19. Their specific antigens are unknown. TCRdb ran MiXCR on the PCR reads and lists one entry per CDR3 protein. The sample yields fewer than 20,000 distinct CDR3 sequences, less than 70% seen once. The sequenced sample was CD4+ T cells from blood, cultured in vitro, obtained before SARS-CoV-2 vaccination. Every receptor here comes from a human donor who had recovered from COVID-19. Each CDR3 is given with its conserved first and last residue. A D gene is named only where the DNA matches it firmly. Clone size is stated in some rows and not others, as once, few, many or a class when expanded.

-	TRBJ2-1	14	-	TRBV28	TGTGCCAGCAGTTTATTGGTTCAGGGAAATGGGCAGTTCTTC	CASSLLVQGNGQFF
-	TRBJ2-5	17	medium-sized	TRBV21-1	TGTGCCAGCAGCAAAGCCCCACTAGCGGGAGCCCCAGAGACCCAGTACTTC	CASSKAPLAGAPETQYF
-	TRBJ2-7	15	-	TRBV7-6	TGTGCTAGCAGCCCCGTGCTGGCGAGCTCCTACGAGCAGTACTTC	CASSPVLASSYEQYF
-	TRBJ2-3	13	-	TRBV2	TGTGCCAGCAGTGAAAGGGGGTCAGATACGCAGTATTTT	CASSERGSDTQYF
-	TRBJ2-1	16	few	TRBV19	TGTGCCAGTAAGGCACCGGGACTGGGCACCTACAATGAGCAGTTCTTC	CASKAPGLGTYNEQFF
-	TRBJ1-5	14	-	TRBV20-1	TGCAGTGCTAGAGTGGGTTATAGCAATCAGCCCCAGCATTTT	CSARVGYSNQPQHF
-	TRBJ2-5	14	-	TRBV20-1	TGCAGTGCTCGTAAGAGACGGGCCCAAGAGACCCAGTACTTC	CSARKRRAQETQYF
-	TRBJ1-2	13	-	TRBV29-1	TGCAGCGTTTGGGTAGCATTTAACTATGGCTACACCTTC	CSVWVAFNYGYTF
TRBD2	TRBJ2-7	15	-	TRBV28	TGTGCCAGCAGCGGGACGGGACTAGCGGTGTACGAGCAGTACTTC	CASSGTGLAVYEQYF
TRBD1	TRBJ1-5	16	-	TRBV20-1	TGCAGTGCTAAGGGCAACAGGGGAGGTAGCAATCAGCCCCAGCATTTT	CSAKGNRGGSNQPQHF
-	TRBJ2-1	13	-	TRBV6-1	TGTGCCAGCAAGCTAGGACGGTACAATGAGCAGTTCTTC	CASKLGRYNEQFF
-	TRBJ1-1	15	-	TRBV9	TGTGCCAGCAGCGCCTCGGGGGTTGGGAGCACTGAAGCTTTCTTT	CASSASGVGSTEAFF
-	TRBJ2-7	11	once	TRBV20-1	TGCAGTGCTAGCGACCGATACGAGCAGTACTTC	CSASDRYEQYF
-	TRBJ1-1	14	-	TRBV7-8	TGTGCCAGCAGCTTCAATACATTGAACACTGAAGCTTTCTTT	CASSFNTLNTEAFF
-	TRBJ2-7	16	few	TRBV6-1	TGTGCCAGCAGCCGCAACCGGGTTCAGATCTCCTACGAGCAGTACTTC	CASSRNRVQISYEQYF
-	TRBJ1-1	12	-	TRBV2	TGTGCCAGCAACCGGCCCAAAACCCCATTGTTCTTT	CASNRPKTPLFF
-	TRBJ2-1	15	-	TRBV9	TGTGCCAGCAGCGTAGTAGGGAATTCCTACAATGAGCAGTTCTTC	CASSVVGNSYNEQFF
-	TRBJ1-6	10	-	TRBV28	TGTGCCGGCAGTTCCGACCGACTCCACTTT	CAGSSDRLHF
TRBD1	TRBJ2-7	15	-	TRBV20-1	TGCAGTGCTAGAGACGGACAGGGGGGGTCCTACGAGCAGTACTTC	CSARDGQGGSYEQYF
-	TRBJ1-2	13	-	TRBV7-8	TGTGCCAGCAGCAACCGGGACACGAGTGGCTACACCTTC	CASSNRDTSGYTF
TRBD1	TRBJ2-7	15	-	TRBV6-1	TGTACCAGCAGTGAAGAGGGGACAGGGGCCTACGAGCAGTACTTC	CTSSEEGTGAYEQYF
-	TRBJ2-1	18	few	TRBV20-1	TGCAGTGCTAGTACTGGGGCAGGGGTATTTTTATCCTACAATGAGCAGTTCTTC	CSASTGAGVFLSYNEQFF
TRBD1	TRBJ2-1	15	once	TRBV20-1	TGCAGTGCGGATCAAACAGGGGGCCCACTAAATGAGCAGTTCTTC	CSADQTGGPLNEQFF
-	TRBJ1-2	12	-	TRBV2	TGTGCCAGCAGTGAAGACAGGGTGCGCTACACCTTC	CASSEDRVRYTF
TRBD1	TRBJ2-7	15	once	TRBV18	TGTGCCAGCTCACCAGAGACAGGGGGCGCCTACGAGCAGTACTTC	CASSPETGGAYEQYF
TRBD2	TRBJ2-1	14	-	TRBV6-1	TGTGCCAGCAGCCCTAGCGGGACCTACAATGAGCAGTTCTTC	CASSPSGTYNEQFF
TRBD2	TRBJ2-3	14	-	TRBV12-5	TGTGCTAGTGCCTCGGGTGGGGGGGACGATACGCAGTATTTT	CASASGGGDDTQYF
TRBD1	TRBJ2-7	15	-	TRBV19	TGTGCCAGTAGTGCAATGACAGGGTCACCCTACGAGCAGTACTTC	CASSAMTGSPYEQYF
TRBD2	TRBJ2-2	15	-	TRBV7-3	TGTGCCAGCAGCTTAGGGGAGGGCCTCACCGGGGAGCTGTTTTTT	CASSLGEGLTGELFF